These T cell receptor beta chains were read from a single sample in a study of immune evolution from preneoplasia to lung adenocarcinoma. Clones were sequenced by immunoSEQ multiplex PCR, and TCRdb holds only the in-frame ones, with some missing. This sample has 6,000 to 8,000 clones, with 79% found just once. The sequenced material came from FFPE adjacent normal lung tissue. Receptors were obtained from a person in their 70s with lung adenocarcinoma. The CDR3 runs from the conserved cysteine through the conserved F or W. A D gene is named only where the DNA matches it firmly. Not every row has a clone size; where given, it reads once, few, many or a size class.

NA	TRBV30	NA	TRBJ2-7	TGTGCCTGGAGGGAATCAGGGAGAGGAGTCTCCTACGAGCAGTACTTC	CAWRESGRGVSYEQYF
NA	TRBV6-5	NA	TRBJ2-2	TGTGCCAGCAGTTCCCCAACGAACACCGGGGAGCTGTTTTTT	CASSSPTNTGELFF
NA	TRBV6-5	few	TRBJ1-1	TGTGCCAGCAGTTACTCTTGGCAATTGAACACTGAAGCTTTCTTT	CASSYSWQLNTEAFF
TRBD1	TRBV7-9	NA	TRBJ1-1	TGTGCCAGCAGCGGCGGGACAGCGCGCACTGAAGCTTTCTTT	CASSGGTARTEAFF
NA	TRBV28	NA	TRBJ1-1	TGTGCCAGCAGTTTAACGAGTCAGAGAAACACTGAAGCTTTCTTT	CASSLTSQRNTEAFF
TRBD2	TRBV7-9	NA	TRBJ2-1	TGTGCCAGCAGGCTAGCGGGGGGGGGTCAGTTCTTC	CASRLAGGGQFF
TRBD1	TRBV27	NA	TRBJ2-6	TGTGCCAGCAGTCCCGGGACAGGGGGCGCTGGGGCCAACGTCCTGACTTTC	CASSPGTGGAGANVLTF
NA	TRBV6-6	few	TRBJ1-5	TGTGCCAGCAGTTACTTGGGAAGCAATCAGCCCCAGCATTTT	CASSYLGSNQPQHF
NA	TRBV5-1	NA	TRBJ2-5	TGCGCCAGCAGCTTGGGGGAAGAGACCCAGTACTTC	CASSLGEETQYF
NA	TRBV5-6	NA	TRBJ1-3	TGTGCCAGCAGCTCACGGGGGAGCACCATATATTTT	CASSSRGSTIYF
NA	TRBV6-5	medium-sized	TRBJ2-2	TGTGCCAGCAGTTACTCGTTTACGACGCCCGGGGAGCTGTTTTTT	CASSYSFTTPGELFF
NA	TRBV21-1	NA	TRBJ2-2	TGTGCCAGCAGCAATCCGACAGGGAACACCGGGGAGCTGTTTTTT	CASSNPTGNTGELFF
TRBD1	TRBV2	once	TRBJ1-3	TGTGCCAGCAGCAACAGGGGAATTTCTGGAAACACCATATATTTT	CASSNRGISGNTIYF
NA	TRBV5-6	few	TRBJ2-1	TGTGCCAGCAGCTTGCGAATGGGTCCCGATGAGCAGTTCTTC	CASSLRMGPDEQFF